This entry is about one TCR beta chain. The antigen is undetermined. The data belong to a study of OX40 agonist ivuxolimab in advanced cancers. About the research overall: Partial response was recorded in three patients: one hepatocellular carcinoma and two cutaneous melanoma cases.

The germline gives CDR1 SGHVS, CDR2 FNYEAQ. The CDR3 contains 14 residues. V was shortened by 3 bases and J by 0 bases, with 7 bases between the two germline ends. Study conclusions and caveats: Mean expanded clone counts were higher in CD8+ than CD4+ T cells.

Using immunoSEQ multiplex PCR, the repertoire was profiled, and TCRdb retains in-frame clones only, with some absent. The sample carries 60,000 or so clones, about 79% recorded once. The sample in question was CD4+ or CD8+ T cells sorted from blood, obtained in a trial of the OX40 agonist ivuxolimab. The rearrangement joins TRBV7-6 to TRBJ2-3; D gene unclear. The clonotype comes from an adult with an advanced solid tumor such as melanoma, head and neck, liver or kidney cancer. The CDR3 region has the DNA TGTGCCAGCAGCTTGGCTACTAGCACAGATACGCAGTATTTT. Translation gives CASSLATSTDTQYF. Together with reference TRBV7-6 and TRBJ2-3, the CDR3 gives the full variable domain: GAGVSQSPRYKVTKRGQDVALRCDPISGHVSLYWYRQALGQGPEFLTYFNYEAQQDKSGLPNDRFSAERPEGSISTLTIQRTEQRDSAMYRCASSLATSTDTQYFGPGTRLTVL.